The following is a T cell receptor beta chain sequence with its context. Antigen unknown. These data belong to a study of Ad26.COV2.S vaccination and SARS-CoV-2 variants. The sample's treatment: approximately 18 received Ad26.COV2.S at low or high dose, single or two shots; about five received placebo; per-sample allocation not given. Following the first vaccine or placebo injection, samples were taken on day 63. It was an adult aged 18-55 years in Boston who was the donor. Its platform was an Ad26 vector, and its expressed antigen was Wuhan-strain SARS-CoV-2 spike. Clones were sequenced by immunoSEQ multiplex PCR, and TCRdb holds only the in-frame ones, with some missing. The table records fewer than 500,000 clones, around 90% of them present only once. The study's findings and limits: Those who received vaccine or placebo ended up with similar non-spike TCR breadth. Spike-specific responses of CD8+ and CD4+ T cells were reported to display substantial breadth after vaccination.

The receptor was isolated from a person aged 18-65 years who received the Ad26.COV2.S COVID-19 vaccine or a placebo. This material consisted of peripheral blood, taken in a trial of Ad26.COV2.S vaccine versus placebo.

This chain's CDR3 is CASSINSGIWDTQYF. The CDR3 bases are TGTGCCAGTAGTATCAACTCAGGGATCTGGGATACGCAGTATTTT. The chain combines TRBV19 with TRBJ2-3, with D possibly TRBD1 on 5 matching bases. Per the germline V gene, CDR1 is LNHDA and CDR2 is SQIVND (reference sequence). The CDR3 is 15 residues long. The ends were cut back, 3 bases at V and 6 bases at J, with 16 bases in the middle.